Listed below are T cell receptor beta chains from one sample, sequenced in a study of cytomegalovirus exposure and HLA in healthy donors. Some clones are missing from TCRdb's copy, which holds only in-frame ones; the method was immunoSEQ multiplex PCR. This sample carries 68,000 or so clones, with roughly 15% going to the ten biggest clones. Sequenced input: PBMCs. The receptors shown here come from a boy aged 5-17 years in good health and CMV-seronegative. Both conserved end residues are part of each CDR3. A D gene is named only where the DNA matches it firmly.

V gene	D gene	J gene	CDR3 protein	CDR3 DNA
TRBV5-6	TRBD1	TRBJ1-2	CASSRDRLNGYTF	TGTGCCAGCAGCCGGGACAGGTTAAATGGCTACACCTTC
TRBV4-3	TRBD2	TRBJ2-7	CASSQSSGRLVF	TGCGCCAGCAGCCAGTCTAGCGGGAGATTGGTCTTC
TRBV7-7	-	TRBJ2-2	CASSLDTANTGELFF	TGTGCCAGCAGCTTAGATACAGCGAACACCGGGGAGCTGTTTTTT
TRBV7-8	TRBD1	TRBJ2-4	CASSFGTGEPYF	TGTGCCAGCAGCTTCGGGACAGGGGAACCGTACTTC
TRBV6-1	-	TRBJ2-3	CASTSRAGSTDTQYF	TGTGCCAGCACTAGTCGGGCGGGGAGCACAGATACGCAGTATTTT
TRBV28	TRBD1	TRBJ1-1	CASSTTGRDTEAFF	TGTGCCAGCAGTACGACAGGGCGGGACACTGAAGCTTTCTTT
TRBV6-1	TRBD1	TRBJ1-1	CASSGPGQRTEAFF	TGTGCCAGCAGCGGCCCGGGACAGCGCACTGAAGCTTTCTTT
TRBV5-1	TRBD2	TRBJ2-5	CASSLALTSGSSGSTETQYF	TGCGCCAGCAGCTTGGCCCTGACTAGCGGGAGTTCGGGATCGACGGAGACCCAGTACTTC
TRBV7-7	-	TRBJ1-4	CASSLDPTGEKLFF	TGTGCCAGCAGCTTAGATCCAACGGGTGAAAAACTGTTTTTT
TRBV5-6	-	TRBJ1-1	CASSFGRNTEAFF	TGTGCCAGCAGCTTTGGCAGGAACACTGAAGCTTTCTTT
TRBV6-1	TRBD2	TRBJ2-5	CASSEPSGRRETQYF	TGTGCCAGCAGTGAACCTAGCGGGAGGCGAGAGACCCAGTACTTC
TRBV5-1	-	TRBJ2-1	CASSPGDEQFF	TGCGCCAGCTCCCCCGGGGATGAGCAGTTCTTC
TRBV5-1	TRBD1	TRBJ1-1	CASSETGVNTEAFF	TGCGCCAGCAGCGAGACAGGGGTGAACACTGAAGCTTTCTTT
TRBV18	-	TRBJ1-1	CASSAVDIRQGTEAFF	TGTGCCAGCTCAGCCGTGGACATTAGGCAGGGCACTGAAGCTTTCTTT
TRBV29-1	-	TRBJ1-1	CSVLGLNTEAFF	TGCAGCGTTCTGGGCTTGAACACTGAAGCTTTCTTT
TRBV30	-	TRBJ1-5	CAWTDSGHQPQHF	TGTGCCTGGACAGACAGTGGGCATCAGCCCCAGCATTTT
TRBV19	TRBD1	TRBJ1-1	CASSPGTANTEAFF	TGTGCCAGTAGTCCCGGGACAGCGAACACTGAAGCTTTCTTT
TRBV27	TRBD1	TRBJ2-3	CASSLENRGTFTQYF	TGTGCCAGCAGCTTGGAGAACAGGGGAACATTTACGCAGTATTTT
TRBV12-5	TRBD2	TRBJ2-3	CASGLTSGTTDTQYF	TGTGCTAGTGGTTTGACTAGCGGGACAACAGATACGCAGTATTTT
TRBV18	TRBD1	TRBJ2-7	CASSPPRGQGPGEQYF	TGTGCCAGCTCACCACCTAGGGGACAGGGGCCGGGCGAGCAGTACTTC